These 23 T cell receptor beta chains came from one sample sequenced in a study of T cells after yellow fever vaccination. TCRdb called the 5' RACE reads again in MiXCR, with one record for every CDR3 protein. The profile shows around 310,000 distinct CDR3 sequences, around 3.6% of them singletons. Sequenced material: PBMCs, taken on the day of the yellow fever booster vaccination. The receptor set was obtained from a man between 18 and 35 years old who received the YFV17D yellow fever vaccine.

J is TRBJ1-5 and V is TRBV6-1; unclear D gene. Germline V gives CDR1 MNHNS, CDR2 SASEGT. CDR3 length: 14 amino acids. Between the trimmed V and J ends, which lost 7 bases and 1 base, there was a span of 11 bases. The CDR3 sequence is CASTRAKSNQPQHF. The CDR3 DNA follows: TGTGCCAGCACTAGGGCGAAGAGCAATCAGCCCCAGCATTTT.

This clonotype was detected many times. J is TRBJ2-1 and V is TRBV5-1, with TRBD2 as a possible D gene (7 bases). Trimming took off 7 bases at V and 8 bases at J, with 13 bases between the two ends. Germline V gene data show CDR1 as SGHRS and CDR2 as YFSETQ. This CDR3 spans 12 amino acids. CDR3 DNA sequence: TGCGCCAGCCGGGGGGCGGGCGATGAGCAGTTCTTC. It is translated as CASRGAGDEQFF.

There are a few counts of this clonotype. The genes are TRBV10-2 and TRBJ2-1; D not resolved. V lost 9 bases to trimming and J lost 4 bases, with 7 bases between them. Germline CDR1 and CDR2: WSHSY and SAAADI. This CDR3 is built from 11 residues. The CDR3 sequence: CASLGYNEQFF. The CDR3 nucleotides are TGCGCCAGTCTCGGATACAATGAGCAGTTCTTC.

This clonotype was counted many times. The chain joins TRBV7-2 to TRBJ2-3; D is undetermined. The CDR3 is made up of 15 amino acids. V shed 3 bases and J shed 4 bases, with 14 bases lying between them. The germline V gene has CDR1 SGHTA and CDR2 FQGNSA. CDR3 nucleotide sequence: TGTGCCAGCAGCTTCGAGGCTCTCGCGGCAGATACGCAGTATTTT. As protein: CASSFEALAADTQYF.

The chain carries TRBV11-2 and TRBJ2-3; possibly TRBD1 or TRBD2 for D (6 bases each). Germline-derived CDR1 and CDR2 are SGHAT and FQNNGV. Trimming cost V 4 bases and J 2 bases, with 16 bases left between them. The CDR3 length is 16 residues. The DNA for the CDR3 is TGTGCCAGCAGCTCCTGGGGGGCGGCCAACACAGATACGCAGTATTTT. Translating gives CASSSWGAANTDTQYF.

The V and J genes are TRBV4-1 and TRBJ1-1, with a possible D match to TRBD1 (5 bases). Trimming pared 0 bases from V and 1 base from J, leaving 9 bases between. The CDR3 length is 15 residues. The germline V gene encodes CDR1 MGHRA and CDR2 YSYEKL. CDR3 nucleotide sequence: TGCGCCAGCAGCCAAGATTCCGGGGCGAACACTGAAGCTTTCTTT. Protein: CASSQDSGANTEAFF.

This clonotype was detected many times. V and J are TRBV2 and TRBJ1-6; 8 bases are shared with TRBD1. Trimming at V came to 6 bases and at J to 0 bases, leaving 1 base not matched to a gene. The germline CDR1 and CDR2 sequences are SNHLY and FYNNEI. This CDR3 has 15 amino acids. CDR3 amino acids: CASSGQGSYNSPLHF. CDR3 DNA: TGTGCCAGCAGCGGACAGGGCTCCTATAATTCACCCCTCCACTTT.

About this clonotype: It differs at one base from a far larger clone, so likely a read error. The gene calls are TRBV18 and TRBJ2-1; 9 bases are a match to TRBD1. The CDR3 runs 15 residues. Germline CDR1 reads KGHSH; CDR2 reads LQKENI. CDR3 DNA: TGTGCCAGCTCACCGGACAGGGGCTCCTCCAATGAGCAGTTCTTC. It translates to CASSPDRGSSNEQFF.

CDR3 sequence (DNA): TGTGCCAGCAGTTCGCGGGACTATTACACCGGGGAGCTGTTTTTT. It specifies CASSSRDYYTGELFF. The chain links TRBV28 to TRBJ2-2, with 7 bases aligning to TRBD2. The V gene end was trimmed by 4 bases and the J gene end by 3 bases; junction bases not matched to a gene: 5. This CDR3 is 15 amino acids long. Germline CDR1 is MDHEN and CDR2 is SYDVKM.

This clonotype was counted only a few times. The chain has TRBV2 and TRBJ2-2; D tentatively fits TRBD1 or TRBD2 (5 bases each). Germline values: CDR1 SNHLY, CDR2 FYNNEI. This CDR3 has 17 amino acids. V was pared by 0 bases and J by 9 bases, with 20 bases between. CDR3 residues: CASSEAREFDSLRELFF. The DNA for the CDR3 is TGTGCCAGCAGTGAAGCTAGGGAGTTCGACAGCCTCAGGGAGCTGTTTTTT.

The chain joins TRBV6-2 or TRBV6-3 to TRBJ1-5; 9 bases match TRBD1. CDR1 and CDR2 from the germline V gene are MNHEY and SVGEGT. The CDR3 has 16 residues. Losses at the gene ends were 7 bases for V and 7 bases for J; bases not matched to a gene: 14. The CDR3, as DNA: TGTGCCAGCAACCCCGGGACAGGGAGTCCCTGGCAGCCCCAGCATTTT. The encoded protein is CASNPGTGSPWQPQHF.

CDR3 protein: CASSVQRGTDTQYF. CDR3 nucleotides: TGCGCCAGCAGTGTCCAGCGGGGCACAGATACGCAGTATTTT. V gene TRBV5-1 combines with J gene TRBJ2-3; D is possibly TRBD2 (6 bases). V was cut by 5 bases and J by 1 base, with 11 bases left in between. The CDR3 loop spans 14 amino acids. Germline V gene data show CDR1 as SGHRS and CDR2 as YFSETQ.

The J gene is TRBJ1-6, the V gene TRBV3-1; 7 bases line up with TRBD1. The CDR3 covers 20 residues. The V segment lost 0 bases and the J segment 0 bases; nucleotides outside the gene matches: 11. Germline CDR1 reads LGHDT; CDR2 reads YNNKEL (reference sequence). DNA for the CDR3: TGTGCCAGCAGCCAAGATCGCGGGCAACAGGGGAGCTCCTATAATTCACCCCTCCACTTT. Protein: CASSQDRGQQGSSYNSPLHF. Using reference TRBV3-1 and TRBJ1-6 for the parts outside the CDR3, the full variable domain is DTAVSQTPKYLVTQMGNDKSIKCEQNLGHDTMYWYKQDSKKFLKIMFSYNNKELIINETVPNRFSPKSPDKAHLNLHINSLELGDSAVYFCASSQDRGQQGSSYNSPLHFGNGTRLTVT.

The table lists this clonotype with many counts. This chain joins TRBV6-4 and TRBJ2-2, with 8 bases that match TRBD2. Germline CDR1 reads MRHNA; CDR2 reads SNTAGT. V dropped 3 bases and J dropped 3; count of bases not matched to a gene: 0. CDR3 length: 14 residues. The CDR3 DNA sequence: TGTGCCAGCAGTGAGCGGGGGGACACCGGGGAGCTGTTTTTT. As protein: CASSERGDTGELFF.

The CDR3 nucleotides are TGCAGCGTTGGTAGGGACAGGGACGGCGAGCAGTACTTC. This translates into CSVGRDRDGEQYF. The J gene is TRBJ2-7, the V gene TRBV29-1, with TRBD1 identical over 9 bases. From germline, CDR1 is SQVTM and CDR2 ANQGSEA. The CDR3 is 13 residues long. Unmatched junction bases numbered 7, after V lost 4 bases and J lost 6 bases.

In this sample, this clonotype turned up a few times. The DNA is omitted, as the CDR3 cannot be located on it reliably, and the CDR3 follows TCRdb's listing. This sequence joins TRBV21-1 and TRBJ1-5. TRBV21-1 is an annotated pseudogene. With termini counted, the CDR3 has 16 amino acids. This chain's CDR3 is CASSKVVGQGNQPQHF.

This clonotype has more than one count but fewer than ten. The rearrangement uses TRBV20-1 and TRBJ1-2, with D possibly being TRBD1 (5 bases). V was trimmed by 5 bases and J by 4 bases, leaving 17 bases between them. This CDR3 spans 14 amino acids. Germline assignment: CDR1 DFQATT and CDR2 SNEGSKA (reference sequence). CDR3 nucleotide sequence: TGCAGTGCTCCACCGGGGGACCGGGGCTATGGCTACACCTTC. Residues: CSAPPGDRGYGYTF.

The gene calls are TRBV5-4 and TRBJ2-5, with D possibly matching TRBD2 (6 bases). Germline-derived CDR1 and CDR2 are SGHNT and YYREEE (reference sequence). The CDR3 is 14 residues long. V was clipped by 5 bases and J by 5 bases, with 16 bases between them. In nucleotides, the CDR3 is TGTGCCAGCAGTTTAATGACTAGAGGGGAGACCCAGTACTTC. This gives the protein CASSLMTRGETQYF.

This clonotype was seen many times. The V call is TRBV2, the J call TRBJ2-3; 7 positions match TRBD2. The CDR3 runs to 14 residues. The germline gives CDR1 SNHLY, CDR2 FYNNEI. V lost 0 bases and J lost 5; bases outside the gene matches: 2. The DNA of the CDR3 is TGTGCCAGCAGTGAAGCAGCGGGGAGAGATACGCAGTATTTT. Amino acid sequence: CASSEAAGRDTQYF.

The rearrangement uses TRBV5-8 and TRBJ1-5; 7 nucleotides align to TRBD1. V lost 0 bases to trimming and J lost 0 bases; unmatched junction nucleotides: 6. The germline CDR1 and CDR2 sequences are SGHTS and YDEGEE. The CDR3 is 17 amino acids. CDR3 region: CASSLGGDSYSNQPQHF. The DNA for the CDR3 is TGTGCCAGCAGCTTGGGAGGGGACAGCTATAGCAATCAGCCCCAGCATTTT.

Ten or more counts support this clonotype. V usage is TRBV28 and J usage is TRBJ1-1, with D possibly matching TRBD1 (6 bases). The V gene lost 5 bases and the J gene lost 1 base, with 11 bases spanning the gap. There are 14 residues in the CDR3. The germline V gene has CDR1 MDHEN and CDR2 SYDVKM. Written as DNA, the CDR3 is TGTGCCAGCAGTCTTGGGACAACGAACACTGAAGCTTTCTTT. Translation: CASSLGTTNTEAFF.

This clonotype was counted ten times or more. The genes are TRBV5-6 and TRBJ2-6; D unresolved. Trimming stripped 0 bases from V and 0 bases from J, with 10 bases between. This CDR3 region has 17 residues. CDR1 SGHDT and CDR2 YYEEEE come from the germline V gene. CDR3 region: CASSLVPGVSGANVLTF. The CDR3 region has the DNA TGTGCCAGCAGCTTGGTGCCAGGCGTCTCTGGGGCCAACGTCCTGACTTTC.

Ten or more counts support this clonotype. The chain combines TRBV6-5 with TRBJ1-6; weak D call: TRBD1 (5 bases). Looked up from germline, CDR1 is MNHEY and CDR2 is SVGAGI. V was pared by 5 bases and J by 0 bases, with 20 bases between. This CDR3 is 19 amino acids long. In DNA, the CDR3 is TGTGCCAGCAGTGAGCAGGGAGCCCCGGGAAGCTCCTATAATTCACCCCTCCACTTT. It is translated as CASSEQGAPGSSYNSPLHF.